This paragraph covers one T cell receptor (beta chain) sequence. Patients from Seattle were sampled longitudinally, starting during active infection. These data belong to a study of blood T cell repertoires in COVID-19. For the study at large: The origin of the acute and convalescent COVID-19 samples was the United States, Italy and Spain. The analysed material was cDNA or gDNA that came from T cells, B-cell-depleted T cells, or PBMCs.

Authors' analysis steps: By means of reference gene primer amplification, nucleated cell counts were estimated. TCRdb keeps only in-frame clones here, not all; method: immunoSEQ multiplex PCR. That table gives V, J and clone size, and the DNA gave D and trimming. The sample has 200,000 or so clones, over 75% seen once. CDR3 length: 15 amino acids. Germline V gene sequence: CDR1 MNHEY, CDR2 SMNVEV (reference sequence). Trimming took off 8 bases at V and 6 bases at J, with 21 bases between the two ends. The source of this sequence is a man between 50 and 59 years old with COVID-19, enrolled during active disease. The sample taken for sequencing was peripheral blood. The chain has TRBV27 and TRBJ2-3; possible D gene TRBD2, 6 bases. The DNA for the CDR3 is TGTGCCAGCTCCTTGGGGCGAGTAGGGAGGGATACGCAGTATTTT. Translation gives CASSLGRVGRDTQYF.